These 17 T cell receptor beta chains were all obtained from the same sample, sequenced in a study of glioma-infiltrating T cells. Amplification of TCR alpha and beta CDR3 regions from RNA used iRepertoire nested multiplex PCR. TCRdb used MiXCR to reprocess the multiplex PCR reads, holding one entry per CDR3 protein. The profile shows roughly 200,000 distinct CDR3 sequences, around 40% of them singletons. Sequenced: glioma tissue, nonneoplastic brain tissue, or PBMCs (not recorded which). The receptors were gathered from a human donor with low-grade glioma or glioblastoma, undergoing nonglioma brain surgery, or in good health (not recorded which).

This clonotype was observed a few times. The V call is TRBV3-1, the J call TRBJ2-1; 8 bases are a match to TRBD2. CDR3 length: 15 residues. The germline V gene encodes CDR1 LGHDT and CDR2 YNNKEL (reference sequence). V was pared by 1 base and J by 2 bases, with 1 base of the junction left unmatched. This CDR3 is CASSQALAAYNEQFF. CDR3 DNA sequence: TGTGCCAGCAGCCAAGCACTAGCGGCCTACAATGAGCAGTTCTTC.

This chain connects TRBV2 to TRBJ2-1; D possibly uses TRBD1 or TRBD2 (5 bases each). V shed 0 bases and J shed 5 bases, with 8 bases lying between them. In germline, CDR1 is SNHLY, CDR2 FYNNEI. The CDR3 contains 14 residues. The DNA of the CDR3 is TGTGCCAGCAGTGAAGCCGGGGCAGACAATGAGCAGTTCTTC. Translating it yields CASSEAGADNEQFF.

Concerning this clonotype itself: A read error may explain this, as a much larger clone is one base away. The chain couples TRBV27 to TRBJ1-2; no firm D call. CDR1 and CDR2 from the germline V gene are MNHEY and SMNVEV (reference sequence). V was clipped by 1 base and J by 5 bases, with 23 bases between them. The CDR3 extends over 18 amino acids. CDR3 residues: CASSLYASDGAETYGYTF. The CDR3 DNA is TGTGCCAGCAGTTTATACGCATCCGACGGCGCAGAGACTTATGGCTACACCTTC.

The V gene is TRBV3-1, the J gene TRBJ1-1; D remains unclear. The CDR3 spans 12 residues. V lost 1 base, J lost 8 bases, and 8 bases lay in between. From germline, CDR1 is LGHDT and CDR2 YNNKEL (reference sequence). The CDR3 reads CASSQGLREAFF. CDR3 bases: TGTGCCAGCAGCCAAGGCCTCAGAGAAGCTTTCTTT.

Note on this clonotype: The junction and the germline gene differ at one end; a read error may be behind it. The rearrangement joins TRBV27 to TRBJ2-2, with D hard to call. CDR3 length: 16 residues. Looked up from germline, CDR1 is MNHEY and CDR2 is SMNVEV (reference sequence). CDR3 in amino acids: CASRAFGRTNTWELFF. In DNA, the CDR3 is TGTGCCAGCAGAGCATTTGGACGGACGAACACCTGGGAGCTGTTTTTT.

Ten or more counts support this clonotype. The chain carries TRBV20-1 and TRBJ1-2; D uncertain. Germline CDR1 reads DFQATT; CDR2 reads SNEGSKA (reference sequence). There are 14 residues in the CDR3. V lost 0 bases and J lost 1, with 9 bases in between. In nucleotides, the CDR3 is TGCAGTGCTAGAGAAATGCGGGATAACTATGGCTACACCTTC. Protein: CSAREMRDNYGYTF.

The chain is built from TRBV2 and TRBJ2-2; D not certain. From germline, CDR1 is SNHLY and CDR2 FYNNEI. CDR3 length equals 16 residues. CDR3: CNVPLVRETNTGELFF. The CDR3 DNA sequence: TGTAACGTCCCCCTTGTAAGGGAAACGAACACCGGGGAGCTGTTTTTT.

This chain connects TRBV2 to TRBJ2-2, with TRBD1 identical over 7 bases. The V gene's germline CDR1 is SNHLY and CDR2 FYNNEI. Germline trimming cut 7 bases from V and 2 bases from J; bases unmatched to any gene: 4. CDR3 length equals 14 residues. CDR3 nucleotide sequence: TGTGCCAGCATTGGGACAGCTAACACCGGGGAGCTGTTTTTT. Translated: CASIGTANTGELFF.

This clonotype was seen at least ten times. This chain uses TRBV27 with TRBJ2-7, with no clear D. Trimming removed 0 bases at V and 0 bases at J, with 12 bases between. The CDR3 spans 16 residues. Germline-derived CDR1 and CDR2 are MNHEY and SMNVEV (reference sequence). The CDR3, as DNA: TGTGCCAGCAGTTTATCAGGTCCTGCGCTCTCCTACGAGCAGTACTTC. Its translation: CASSLSGPALSYEQYF.

This clonotype was seen repeatedly, ten times or more. The chain is built from TRBV7-2 and TRBJ1-1, with 7 positions matching TRBD1. J lost 5 bases, V lost 5 bases, and 8 bases had no gene match. The CDR3 covers 14 residues. The germline CDR1 and CDR2 sequences are SGHTA and FQGNSA. The CDR3 sequence: CASSPRQGGTEAFF. In DNA form, the CDR3 reads TGTGCCAGCAGCCCCCGACAGGGAGGGACTGAAGCTTTCTTT. The full variable domain, rest sourced from reference TRBV7-2 and TRBJ1-1, is GAGVSQSPSNKVTEKGKDVELRCDPISGHTALYWYRQSLGQGLEFLIYFQGNSAPDKSGLPSDRFSAERTGGSVSTLTIQRTQQEDSAVYLCASSPRQGGTEAFFGQGTRLTVV.

This clonotype is a singleton in its sample. V usage is TRBV12-3 or TRBV12-4 and J usage is TRBJ2-7; D not certain. Between the trimmed V and J ends, which lost 6 bases and 2 bases, there was a span of 11 bases. This CDR3 has 13 residues. This chain's CDR3 is CASSPRLPYEQYF. CDR3 in DNA: TGTGCCAGCAGCCCGCGGTTGCCCTACGAGCAGTACTTC.

This clonotype was observed many times. J is TRBJ2-3 and V is TRBV7-2; 7 positions match TRBD1. V dropped 4 bases and J dropped 0; count of bases not matched to a gene: 4. The CDR3 runs to 15 residues. Germline loops: CDR1 SGHTA, CDR2 FQGNSA. CDR3 in amino acids: CASSSGQTSTDTQYF. In DNA form, the CDR3 reads TGTGCCAGCAGCTCGGGACAGACTAGCACAGATACGCAGTATTTT.

This clonotype came up many times. This chain connects TRBV15 to TRBJ2-1; 7 bases match TRBD2. The CDR3 length is 17 residues. Per germline, CDR1 LNHNV and CDR2 YYDKDF (reference sequence). Trimming removed 3 bases from V and 1 base from J; junction bases left unmatched: 9. The CDR3 bases are TGTGCCACCAGCAGGGCAAGCGGGACTACTTCCTACAATGAGCAGTTCTTC. Protein product: CATSRASGTTSYNEQFF.

About this clonotype: A much larger clone is a single base away; this may be a read error. The V call is TRBV20-1, the J call TRBJ2-1; 8 nucleotides line up with TRBD2. Per the germline V gene, CDR1 is DFQATT and CDR2 is SNEGSKA (reference sequence). The CDR3 has 17 residues. After removal of 0 bases from V and 2 bases from J, the junction contained 9 bases not matched to a gene. The DNA for the CDR3 is TGCAGTGCTAGAGATACCAGAACGGGAGGGACCTACAATGAGCAGTTCTTC. Translated: CSARDTRTGGTYNEQFF.

On this clonotype itself: In this CDR3 the conserved last residue, phenylalanine or tryptophan, is missing, so a read error is likely. The DNA is left out, because the CDR3 cannot be placed on it with certainty; the CDR3 is given as TCRdb lists it. The chain links TRBV20-1 to TRBJ1-1; the tabulated D call, TRBD1, remains unverified against the DNA. Germline loops: CDR1 DFQATT, CDR2 SNEGSKA (reference sequence). The CDR3 totals 12 residues, both ends included. CDR3: CSAPGGYTEALY.

Details on this clonotype: A clone one base away is much larger, so this may be a read error. The chain is built from TRBV7-2 and TRBJ2-5; TRBD1 agrees at 9 bases. V was clipped by 10 bases and J by 7 bases; unmatched bases: 13. Per the germline V gene, CDR1 is SGHTA and CDR2 is FQGNSA. The CDR3 is 14 residues long. CDR3 nucleotide sequence: TGTGCCATCAACCGGGACAGGGTCGAAGGGACCCAGTACTTC. Its protein product is CAINRDRVEGTQYF.

This clonotype was seen ten or more times. The genes are TRBV20-1 and TRBJ2-3; TRBD2 matches 12 bases. Trimming removed 6 bases from V and 4 bases from J; junction bases left unmatched: 14. Germline V gene sequence: CDR1 DFQATT, CDR2 SNEGSKA (reference sequence). The CDR3 sequence is 17 residues long. The CDR3: CSALTPTSGSMADTQYF. For the CDR3, the DNA is TGCAGTGCCCTAACCCCGACTAGCGGGAGTATGGCAGATACGCAGTATTTT.